The next 20 T cell receptor beta chains were all read from a single sample in a study of blood T cell repertoires in COVID-19. Method: immunoSEQ multiplex PCR; TCRdb's copy keeps in-frame clones and lacks some. The data contain over 100,000 clones, about nine tenths of them singletons. Sequencing used peripheral blood. The receptors here all came from a woman aged 65 to 85 with COVID-19, enrolled during active disease.

This chain joins TRBV6-6 and TRBJ1-2, with 9 bases matching TRBD1. Trimming took 6 bases from V and 5 from J; bases not matched to a gene: 13. The CDR3 length is 16 residues. Per the germline V gene, CDR1 is MNHNY and CDR2 is SVGAGI (reference sequence). The CDR3 nucleotides are TGTGCCAGCAGAACCCCCCCGACAGGGGGTGTTTATGGCTACACCTTC. Translation: CASRTPPTGGVYGYTF.

Here the CDR3 DNA reads TGTGCCACCAGCAACACGGGGGAGACCCAGTACTTC. Translation gives CATSNTGETQYF. The genes are TRBV15 and TRBJ2-5, with a possible D match to TRBD2 (5 bases). The CDR3 spans 12 residues. V was pared by 4 bases and J by 5 bases, with 8 bases between. Germline CDR1 LNHNV, CDR2 YYDKDF (reference sequence).

The V and J genes are TRBV18 and TRBJ2-3, with D possibly being TRBD1 (5 bases). Germline V gene data show CDR1 as KGHSH and CDR2 as LQKENI. The CDR3 loop spans 13 amino acids. V gave up 4 bases and J gave up 2 bases, with 7 bases separating them. DNA of the CDR3: TGTGCCAGCTCACGGACAAACACAGATACGCAGTATTTT. Translated, it gives CASSRTNTDTQYF.

The chain joins TRBV4-1 to TRBJ2-1; 11 nucleotides agree with TRBD2. With 10 bases clipped from V and 0 bases from J, the junction kept 8 bases outside the gene matches. In germline, CDR1 is MGHRA, CDR2 YSYEKL. CDR3 length equals 16 residues. CDR3 sequence: CAILAGGNISYNEQFF. Here the CDR3 DNA reads TGCGCCATCCTAGCGGGGGGTAATATCTCCTACAATGAGCAGTTCTTC.

The chain recombines TRBV30 with TRBJ2-1; D is possibly TRBD2 (6 bases). This CDR3 has 14 residues. Germline lookup yields CDR1 GTSNPN and CDR2 SVGIG (reference sequence). The V end lost 2 bases, the J end lost 0 bases, and 8 bases lay between the germline ends. CDR3 loop: CAWSLGGSYNEQFF. Here the CDR3 DNA reads TGTGCCTGGAGTTTGGGGGGCTCCTACAATGAGCAGTTCTTC.

The chain links TRBV6-5 to TRBJ1-2; 9 bases align to TRBD1. This CDR3 is built from 14 residues. The V segment lost 5 bases and the J segment 7 bases; nucleotides outside the gene matches: 8. Germline-derived CDR1 and CDR2 are MNHEY and SVGAGI. CDR3 bases: TGTGCCAGCAGTACCCGACAGGGGGGAGGTGGCTACACCTTC. Translated: CASSTRQGGGGYTF.

The rearrangement links TRBV3-1 (or the pseudogene TRBV3-2) to TRBJ1-5; tentatively, D is TRBD1 (5 bases). This CDR3 is 18 amino acids long. Looked up from germline, CDR1 is LGHDT and CDR2 is YNNKEL (reference sequence). V was shortened by 0 bases and J by 0 bases, with 15 bases between the two germline ends. The DNA of the CDR3 is TGTGCCAGCAGCCAAGACTGGCGGGGGTGGAATAGCAATCAGCCCCAGCATTTT. Protein: CASSQDWRGWNSNQPQHF.

The V call is TRBV11-2, the J call TRBJ2-7; 9 nucleotides match TRBD1. CDR3 length: 18 residues. Trimming at V came to 5 bases and at J to 0 bases, leaving 14 bases not matched to a gene. Germline lookup yields CDR1 SGHAT and CDR2 FQNNGV. The CDR3 here is CASSGRDREGLGSYEQYF. DNA for the CDR3: TGTGCCAGCAGCGGCCGGGACAGGGAAGGTCTAGGCTCCTACGAGCAGTACTTC.

This chain joins TRBV5-1 and TRBJ2-4, with D perhaps matching TRBD2 (5 bases). CDR3 length: 15 amino acids. V gave up 3 bases and J gave up 8 bases, with 18 bases separating them. Looked up from germline, CDR1 is SGHRS and CDR2 is YFSETQ. The CDR3 bases are TGCGCCAGCAGCTCGATGCGGGCCCCGCCCGACATTCAGTACTTC. This sequence encodes CASSSMRAPPDIQYF.

The V call is TRBV5-1, the J call TRBJ1-6; D might be TRBD1 (5 bases). V was shortened by 0 bases and J by 7 bases, with 11 bases between the two germline ends. This CDR3 contains 15 residues. The V gene's germline CDR1 is SGHRS and CDR2 YFSETQ. For the CDR3, the DNA is TGCGCCAGCAGCTTGGATGGGGCCAGGAATTCACCCCTCCACTTT. It is translated as CASSLDGARNSPLHF.

This chain connects TRBV11-2 to TRBJ1-6, with D perhaps TRBD1 (5 bases). The germline V gene has CDR1 SGHAT and CDR2 FQNNGV. The CDR3 covers 16 residues. V was trimmed by 5 bases and J by 0 bases, leaving 11 bases between them. The CDR3 DNA reads as TGTGCCAGCAGCGGGGACGGGAGCTCCTATAATTCACCCCTCCACTTT. Amino acid sequence: CASSGDGSSYNSPLHF. The whole variable domain, remainder taken from reference TRBV11-2 and TRBJ1-6, is EAGVAQSPRYKIIEKRQSVAFWCNPISGHATLYWYQQILGQGPKLLIQFQNNGVVDDSQLPKDRFSAERLKGVDSTLKIQPAKLEDSAVYLCASSGDGSSYNSPLHFGNGTRLTVT.

This clone was seen just once. The chain carries TRBV19 and TRBJ1-1; 7 nucleotides match TRBD1. V lost 2 bases to trimming and J lost 5 bases; unmatched junction nucleotides: 8. The CDR3 spans 15 residues. Germline V CDR1 and CDR2: LNHDA, SQIVND (reference sequence). CDR3 sequence: CASSITGVGLTEAFF. The CDR3 nucleotides are TGTGCCAGTAGTATAACAGGGGTTGGGTTGACTGAAGCTTTCTTT.

The CDR3 region has the DNA TGTGCCAGCTCACCCGGGACAGGGGCGGGTATCGATGAGCAGTTCTTC. Encoded protein: CASSPGTGAGIDEQFF. The rearrangement links TRBV18 to TRBJ2-1, with 10 positions matching TRBD1. This CDR3 has 16 amino acids. With 3 bases clipped from V and 8 bases from J, the junction kept 10 bases outside the gene matches. Germline V CDR1 and CDR2: KGHSH, LQKENI.

This chain links TRBV2 with TRBJ1-2, with 10 positions matching TRBD1. The CDR3 consists of 14 residues. After removal of 7 bases from V and 3 bases from J, the junction contained 5 bases not matched to a gene. Looked up from germline, CDR1 is SNHLY and CDR2 is FYNNEI. The CDR3 is CASNGQGVHYGYTF. CDR3 coding DNA: TGTGCCAGCAACGGACAGGGGGTTCACTATGGCTACACCTTC.

The genes are TRBV9 and TRBJ1-1; the D is unclear. Germline assignment: CDR1 SGDLS and CDR2 YYNGEE. The CDR3 spans 14 residues. V lost 4 bases and J lost 5, with 15 bases in between. DNA for the CDR3: TGTGCCAGCAGCCCTGACCGAGGTACTACTGAAGCTTTCTTT. Encoded protein: CASSPDRGTTEAFF.

The V gene is TRBV6-5, the J gene TRBJ1-2; D remains unclear. Germline-derived CDR1 and CDR2 are MNHEY and SVGAGI. CDR3 size: 16 residues. Trimming took off 0 bases at V and 0 bases at J, with 11 bases between the two ends. Here the CDR3 DNA reads TGTGCCAGCAGTTACTCTAATACCTTAGCTAACTATGGCTACACCTTC. Residues: CASSYSNTLANYGYTF.

The chain is built from TRBV5-5 and TRBJ2-7; TRBD1 aligns across 7 bases. The CDR3 is 15 residues long. Trimming cost V 3 bases and J 3 bases; bases outside gene matches: 9. Germline CDR1 is SGHKS and CDR2 is YYEKEE (reference sequence). CDR3 region: CASSWDQGDYYEQYF. In DNA, the CDR3 is TGTGCCAGCAGCTGGGATCAGGGGGATTACTACGAGCAGTACTTC. Complete variable domain (other parts from reference TRBV5-5 and TRBJ2-7): DAGVTQSPTHLIKTRGQQVTLRCSPISGHKSVSWYQQVLGQGPQFIFQYYEKEERGRGNFPDRFSARQFPNYSSELNVNALLLGDSALYLCASSWDQGDYYEQYFGPGTRLTVT.

The J gene is TRBJ1-4, the V gene TRBV28; the match to TRBD1 covers 7 bases. CDR1 is MDHEN and CDR2 is SYDVKM in the germline V gene. The CDR3 loop spans 15 amino acids. J gave up 5 bases and V 6 bases, and 9 bases lay outside the gene matches. The CDR3, as DNA: TGTGCCAGCAGCCTTGGGGCAGGGGGAAATGAAAAACTGTTTTTT. It is translated as CASSLGAGGNEKLFF.

CDR3 coding DNA: TGTGCCAGCAGCGATCCGGGAACTCAGTTCTTC. Translation: CASSDPGTQFF. The V and J genes are TRBV6-5 and TRBJ2-1; D perhaps matches TRBD2 (5 bases). V was pared by 6 bases and J by 13 bases, with 13 bases between. Germline V gene lookup returns CDR1 MNHEY and CDR2 SVGAGI. The CDR3 totals 11 residues.

The chain recombines TRBV4-2 with TRBJ1-5, with D maybe TRBD1 (6 bases). CDR1 and CDR2 from the germline V gene are LGHNA and YNFKEQ. Trimming took off 3 bases at V and 5 bases at J, with 14 bases between the two ends. The CDR3 is made up of 15 amino acids. The CDR3 region is CASSQVGQSDQPQHF. Here the CDR3 DNA reads TGTGCCAGCAGCCAGGTCGGACAGTCTGATCAGCCCCAGCATTTT.